This T cell receptor beta chain is from a study of T cells in Graves' hyperthyroidism and ophthalmopathy. This clonotype was detected only a few times. Antigen unknown. Study observations and caveats: Among thyroid clonotypes expanded above 0.001, most also appeared in blood.

Hyperthyroidism of Graves' type that showed no ophthalmopathy progression within 18 months was stable. RNA transcripts gave rise to amplified TCR beta CDR3 regions. HTBI primers were the set used in a first-round RT-PCR of the TCR CDR3. TCRdb re-derived calls from the multiplex PCR reads in MiXCR, one entry per CDR3 protein. The sample consists of under 650,000 distinct CDR3 sequences, around 15% of them appearing once. The germline V gene encodes CDR1 ENHRY and CDR2 SYGVKD. Trimming took 4 bases from V and 0 from J, leaving 11 bases between them. The CDR3 covers 15 residues. Sequencing input: blood. The receptor was derived from a woman in her 30s with Graves' hyperthyroidism. V gene TRBV10-3 combines with J gene TRBJ2-3; no definite D call. The CDR3 region has the DNA TGTGCCATCAGTGGGATGGGTAGTAGCACAGATACGCAGTATTTT. Protein: CAISGMGSSTDTQYF.